A selection of T cell receptor beta chains follows, all from one sample in a study of T cell responses to AZD1222 COVID-19 vaccine. Measured with immunoSEQ multiplex PCR; TCRdb has only the in-frame clones, and not every one. Of around 78,000 clones listed, approximately 90% are singletons. Sequences were derived from peripheral blood, sampled on day 0 of AZD1222 vaccination. The receptors originated from an adult in good health. Each CDR3 is given with its conserved first and last residue. The D gene is left open where the match is weak. Clone size is shown for a subset of rows, as once, few, many or a class of expanded clone.

j_call	v_call	d_call	clone_size	cdr3_nt	cdr3_aa
TRBJ1-2	TRBV5-1	.	.	TGCGCCAGCAGCTTTTGGCCTCCGAGGAGGCCTAACTATGGCTACACCTTC	CASSFWPPRRPNYGYTF
TRBJ1-2	TRBV5-6	.	.	TGTGCCAGCAGCTTGGCCGAGGTAGGGGGTGGCTACACCTTC	CASSLAEVGGGYTF
TRBJ1-5	TRBV12-5	.	.	TGTGCTAGTGCCGCTGACTACAGGGACCCCCGTTGGCCCCAGCATTTT	CASAADYRDPRWPQHF
TRBJ2-1	TRBV2	.	.	TGTGCCAGCCGCCCAGGGTTGGCTGAGCAGTTCTTC	CASRPGLAEQFF
TRBJ2-7	TRBV12-3/TRBV12-4	.	.	TGTGCCAGCAGATTAGGGGTATACGAGCAGTACTTC	CASRLGVYEQYF
TRBJ2-3	TRBV7-3	TRBD2	.	TGTGCCAGCAGCTCCTACGGGACTAGCGGGATGGGTGTTACGCAGTATTTT	CASSSYGTSGMGVTQYF
TRBJ2-3	TRBV9	.	.	TGTGCCAGCAGTCCTACCCCTAGTCCCCCGGCCCCGCGGTATTTT	CASSPTPSPPAPRYF
TRBJ1-5	TRBV6-5	.	.	TGTGCCAGCAGTTACTCGAAGTGGCAGCCCCAGCATTTT	CASSYSKWQPQHF
TRBJ2-1	TRBV30	.	.	TGTGCCTGGAGCGCCGGACTGGGGAAGTATGAGCAGTTCTTC	CAWSAGLGKYEQFF
TRBJ2-6	TRBV28	.	.	TGTGCCAGCAGTTTATGGCATAGCTATTCTGGGGCCAACGTCCTGACTTTC	CASSLWHSYSGANVLTF
TRBJ2-7	TRBV5-1	.	.	TGCGCCAGCAAGAGAGAGGAAGGCGAGCAGTACTTC	CASKREEGEQYF
TRBJ2-6	TRBV29-1	.	.	TGCAGCGTTGAAAGCGTCCCTGGGGCCAACGTCCTGACTTTC	CSVESVPGANVLTF
TRBJ2-3	TRBV11-3	.	.	TGTGCCAGCAGCTTAGGGGGATTTGTTGATACGCAGTATTTT	CASSLGGFVDTQYF
TRBJ2-1	TRBV4-1	TRBD2	.	TGCGCCAGCAGCCAACACGCTAGCGGACATTACAATGAGCAGTTCTTC	CASSQHASGHYNEQFF
TRBJ2-7	TRBV5-1	.	.	TGCGCCAGCAGCAACTTTGGAGAACTGTCCTACGAGCAGTACTTC	CASSNFGELSYEQYF
TRBJ2-1	TRBV28	.	.	TGTGCCAGCAGTGCTGGACTAAGTTACAATGAGCAGTTCTTC	CASSAGLSYNEQFF
TRBJ2-6	TRBV7-3	TRBD1	once	TGTGCCAGCAGCCTTCCGACAGGGTCTGGGGCCAACGTCCTGACTTTC	CASSLPTGSGANVLTF
TRBJ1-5	TRBV30	.	few	TGTGCCTGGAGTGTACGAGATAAGAATCAGCCCCAGCATTTT	CAWSVRDKNQPQHF
TRBJ2-2	TRBV24-1	.	.	TGTGCCACCAGTGACCCAGGACACGCAAAATCCCGAACCGGGGAGCTGTTTTTT	CATSDPGHAKSRTGELFF
TRBJ2-1	TRBV3-1/TRBV3-2	.	.	TGTGCCAGCAGCCAACCAGGCGCTGAGCAGTTCTTC	CASSQPGAEQFF
TRBJ2-6	TRBV19	.	.	TGTGCCAGTAGTAGGAGACTAGTCGGTGGGGCCAACGTCCTGACTTTC	CASSRRLVGGANVLTF